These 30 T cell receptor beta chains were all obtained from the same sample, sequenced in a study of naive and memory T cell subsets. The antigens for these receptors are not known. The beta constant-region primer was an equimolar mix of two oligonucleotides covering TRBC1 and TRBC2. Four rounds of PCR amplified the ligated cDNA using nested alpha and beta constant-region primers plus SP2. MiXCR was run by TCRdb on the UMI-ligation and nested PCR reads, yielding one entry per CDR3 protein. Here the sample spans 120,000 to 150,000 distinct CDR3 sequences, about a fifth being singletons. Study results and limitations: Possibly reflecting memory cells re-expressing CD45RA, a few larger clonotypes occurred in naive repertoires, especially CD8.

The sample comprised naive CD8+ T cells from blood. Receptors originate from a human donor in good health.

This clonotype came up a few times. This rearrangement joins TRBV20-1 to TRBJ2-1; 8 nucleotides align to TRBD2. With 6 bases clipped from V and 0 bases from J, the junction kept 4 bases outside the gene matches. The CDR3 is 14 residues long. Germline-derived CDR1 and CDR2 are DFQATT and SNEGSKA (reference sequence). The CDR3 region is CSAPAGVSYNEQFF. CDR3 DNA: TGCAGTGCCCCAGCGGGAGTCTCCTACAATGAGCAGTTCTTC.

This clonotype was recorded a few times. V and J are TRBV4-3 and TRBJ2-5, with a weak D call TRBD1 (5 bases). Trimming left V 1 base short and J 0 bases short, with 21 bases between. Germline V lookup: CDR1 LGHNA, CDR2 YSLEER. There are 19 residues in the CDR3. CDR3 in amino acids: CASSQGLPSTGHHQETQYF. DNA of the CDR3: TGCGCCAGCAGCCAAGGACTTCCATCTACAGGACATCACCAAGAGACCCAGTACTTC.

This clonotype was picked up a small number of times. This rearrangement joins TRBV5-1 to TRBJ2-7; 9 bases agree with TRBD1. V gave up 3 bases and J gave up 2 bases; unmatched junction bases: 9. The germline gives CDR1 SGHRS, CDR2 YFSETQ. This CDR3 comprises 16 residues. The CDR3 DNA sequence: TGCGCCAGCAGCTACTCCGGGACAGGGTTGACCTACGAGCAGTACTTC. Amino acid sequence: CASSYSGTGLTYEQYF.

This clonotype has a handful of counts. The CDR3 loop is CASSPGLAGSKQYF. The DNA for the CDR3 is TGCGCCAGCAGCCCTGGACTAGCGGGTTCTAAGCAGTACTTC. The rearrangement uses TRBV4-1 and TRBJ2-7, with 11 nucleotides matching TRBD2. Germline V gene lookup returns CDR1 MGHRA and CDR2 YSYEKL. V trimming: 4 bases; J trimming: 8 bases; junction bases outside the gene matches: 7. This CDR3 has 14 amino acids.

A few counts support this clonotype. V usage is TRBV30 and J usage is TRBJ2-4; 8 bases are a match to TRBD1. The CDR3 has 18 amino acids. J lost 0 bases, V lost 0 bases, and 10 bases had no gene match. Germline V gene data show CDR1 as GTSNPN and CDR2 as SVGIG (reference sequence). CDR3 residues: CAWSVWDRTILAKNIQYF. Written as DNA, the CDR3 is TGTGCCTGGAGTGTATGGGACAGGACAATCCTAGCCAAAAACATTCAGTACTTC.

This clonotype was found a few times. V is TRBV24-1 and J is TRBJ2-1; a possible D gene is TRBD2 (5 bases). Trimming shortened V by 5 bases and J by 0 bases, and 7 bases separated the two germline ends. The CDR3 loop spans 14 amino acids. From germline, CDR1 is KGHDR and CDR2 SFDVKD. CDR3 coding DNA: TGTGCCACCAGTGGGGGAGACTCCTACAATGAGCAGTTCTTC. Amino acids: CATSGGDSYNEQFF.

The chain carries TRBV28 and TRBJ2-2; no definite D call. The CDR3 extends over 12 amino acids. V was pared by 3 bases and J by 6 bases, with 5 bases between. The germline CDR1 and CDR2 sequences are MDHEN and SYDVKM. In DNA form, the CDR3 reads TGTGCCAGCAGTTTCGGTGCCGGGGAGCTGTTTTTT. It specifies CASSFGAGELFF.

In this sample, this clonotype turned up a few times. The CDR3, as DNA: TGTGCCAGCAGTTTTTGGGGGAGCATAGATCAGCCCCAGCATTTT. Protein: CASSFWGSIDQPQHF. The rearrangement uses TRBV28 and TRBJ1-5; the D gene is possibly TRBD1 (5 bases). The V gene's germline CDR1 is MDHEN and CDR2 SYDVKM. This CDR3 is 15 amino acids long. Trimming took 3 bases from V and 5 from J, leaving 14 bases between them.

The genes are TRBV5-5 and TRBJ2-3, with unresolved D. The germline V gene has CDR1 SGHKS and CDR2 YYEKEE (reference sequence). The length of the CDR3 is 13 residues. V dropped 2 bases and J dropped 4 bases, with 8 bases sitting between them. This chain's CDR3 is CASSLITADTQYF. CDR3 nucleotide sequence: TGTGCCAGCAGCTTAATTACGGCAGATACGCAGTATTTT.

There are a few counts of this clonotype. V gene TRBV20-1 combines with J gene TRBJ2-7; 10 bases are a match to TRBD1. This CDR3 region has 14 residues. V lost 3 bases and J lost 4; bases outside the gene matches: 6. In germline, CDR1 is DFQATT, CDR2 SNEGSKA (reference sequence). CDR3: CSARGRDRGYEQYF. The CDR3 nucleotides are TGCAGTGCTAGGGGCCGGGACAGGGGATACGAGCAGTACTTC.

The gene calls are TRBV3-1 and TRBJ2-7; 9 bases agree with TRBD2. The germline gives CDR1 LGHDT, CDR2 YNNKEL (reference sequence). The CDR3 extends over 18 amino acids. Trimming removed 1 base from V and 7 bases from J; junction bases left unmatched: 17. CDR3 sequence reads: CASSQAPGPSGKIWEQYF. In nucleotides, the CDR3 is TGTGCCAGCAGCCAAGCCCCGGGACCTAGCGGGAAAATTTGGGAGCAGTACTTC.

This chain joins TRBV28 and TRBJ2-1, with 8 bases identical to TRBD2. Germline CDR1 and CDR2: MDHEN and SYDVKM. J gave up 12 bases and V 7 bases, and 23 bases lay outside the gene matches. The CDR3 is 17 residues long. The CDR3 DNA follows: TGTGCCAGCACCTGGGGCCCCGGGACTAGGTCTTGGGGGGGGCAGTTCTTC. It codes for CASTWGPGTRSWGGQFF. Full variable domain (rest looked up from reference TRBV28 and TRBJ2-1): DVKVTQSSRYLVKRTGEKVFLECVQDMDHENMFWYRQDPGLGLRLIYFSYDVKMKEKGDIPEGYSVSREKKERFSLILESASTNQTSMYLCASTWGPGTRSWGGQFFGPGTRLTVL.

The chain's CDR3 is CASSVEGLRGLYNEQFF. DNA of the CDR3: TGTGCCAGCAGCGTAGAGGGCCTCAGGGGCTTGTACAATGAGCAGTTCTTC. The rearrangement uses TRBV9 and TRBJ2-1; possibly TRBD1 for D (6 bases). The V end was cut by 0 bases, the J end by 4 bases, with 17 bases between. The CDR3 loop spans 17 amino acids. The germline CDR1 and CDR2 sequences are SGDLS and YYNGEE.

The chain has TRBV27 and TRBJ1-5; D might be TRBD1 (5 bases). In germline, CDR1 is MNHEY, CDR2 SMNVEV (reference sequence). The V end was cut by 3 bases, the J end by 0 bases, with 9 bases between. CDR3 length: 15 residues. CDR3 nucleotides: TGTGCCAGCAGTTTTAGGGGCCCTAGCAATCAGCCCCAGCATTTT. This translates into CASSFRGPSNQPQHF.

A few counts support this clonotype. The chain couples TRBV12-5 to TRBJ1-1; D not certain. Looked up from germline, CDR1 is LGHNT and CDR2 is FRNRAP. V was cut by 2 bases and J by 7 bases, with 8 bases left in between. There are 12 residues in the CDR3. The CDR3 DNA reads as TGTGCTAGTGGTTTGTGGGAGGGTGAAGCTTTCTTT. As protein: CASGLWEGEAFF.

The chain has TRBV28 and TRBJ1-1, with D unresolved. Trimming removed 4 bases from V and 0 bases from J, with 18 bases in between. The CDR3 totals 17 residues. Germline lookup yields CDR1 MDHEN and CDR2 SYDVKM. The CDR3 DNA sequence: TGTGCCAGCAGTTCCCCCTCTGGGAAGGTGATGAACACTGAAGCTTTCTTT. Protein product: CASSSPSGKVMNTEAFF.

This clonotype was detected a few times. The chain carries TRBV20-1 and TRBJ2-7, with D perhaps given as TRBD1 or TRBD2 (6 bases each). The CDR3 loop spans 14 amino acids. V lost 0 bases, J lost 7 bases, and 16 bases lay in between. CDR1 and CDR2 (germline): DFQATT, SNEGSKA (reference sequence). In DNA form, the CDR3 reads TGCAGTGCTAGAGATCTCAGCAGGGGACTGGAGCAGTACTTC. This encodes CSARDLSRGLEQYF.

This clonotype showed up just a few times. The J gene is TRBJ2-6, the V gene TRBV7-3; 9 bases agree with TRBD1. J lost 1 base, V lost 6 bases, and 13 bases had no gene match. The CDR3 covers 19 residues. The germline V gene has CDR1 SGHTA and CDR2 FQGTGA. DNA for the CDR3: TGTGCCAGCAGTTTCACCGGGACAGGGCTAATTTCTGGGGCCAACGTCCTGACTTTC. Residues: CASSFTGTGLISGANVLTF.

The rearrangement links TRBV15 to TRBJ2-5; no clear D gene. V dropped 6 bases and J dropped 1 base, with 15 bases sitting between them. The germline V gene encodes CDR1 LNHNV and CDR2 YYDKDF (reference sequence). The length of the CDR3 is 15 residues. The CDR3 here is CATSLGSGLQETQYF. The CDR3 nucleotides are TGTGCCACCAGTCTAGGTTCCGGCCTCCAAGAGACCCAGTACTTC.

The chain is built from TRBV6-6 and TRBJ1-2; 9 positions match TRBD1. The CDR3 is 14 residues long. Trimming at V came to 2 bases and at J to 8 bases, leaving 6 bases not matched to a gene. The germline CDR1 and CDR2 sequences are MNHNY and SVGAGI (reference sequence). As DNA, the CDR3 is TGTGCCAGCAGTTACGGGACAGGGCAAGGCGGCTACACCTTC. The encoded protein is CASSYGTGQGGYTF.

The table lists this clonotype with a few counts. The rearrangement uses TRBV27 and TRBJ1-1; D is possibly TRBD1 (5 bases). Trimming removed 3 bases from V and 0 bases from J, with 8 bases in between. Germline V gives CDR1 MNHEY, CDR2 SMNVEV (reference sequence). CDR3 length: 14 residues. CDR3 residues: CASSFGHLNTEAFF. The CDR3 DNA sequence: TGTGCCAGCAGTTTCGGACACCTGAACACTGAAGCTTTCTTT.

CDR3 region: CASTGQVSYEQYF. The CDR3 nucleotides read TGTGCCAGCACGGGACAGGTGTCCTACGAGCAGTACTTC. V is TRBV28 and J is TRBJ2-7; 8 bases agree with TRBD1. The V gene end was trimmed by 7 bases and the J gene end by 1 base; junction bases not matched to a gene: 3. Germline assignment: CDR1 MDHEN and CDR2 SYDVKM. The length of the CDR3 is 13 residues.

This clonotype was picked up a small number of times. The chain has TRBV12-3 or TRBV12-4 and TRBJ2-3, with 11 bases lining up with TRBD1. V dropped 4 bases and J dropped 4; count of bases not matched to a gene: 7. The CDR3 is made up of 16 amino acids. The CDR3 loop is CASSSRGQGEADTQYF. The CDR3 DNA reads TGTGCCAGCAGTTCACGGGGACAGGGGGAAGCAGATACGCAGTATTTT.

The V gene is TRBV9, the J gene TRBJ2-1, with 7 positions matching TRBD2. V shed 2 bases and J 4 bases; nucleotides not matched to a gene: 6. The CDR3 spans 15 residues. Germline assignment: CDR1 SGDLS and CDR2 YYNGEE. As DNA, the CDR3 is TGTGCCAGCAGCGTGGGGGAGGGGACGTACAATGAGCAGTTCTTC. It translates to CASSVGEGTYNEQFF.

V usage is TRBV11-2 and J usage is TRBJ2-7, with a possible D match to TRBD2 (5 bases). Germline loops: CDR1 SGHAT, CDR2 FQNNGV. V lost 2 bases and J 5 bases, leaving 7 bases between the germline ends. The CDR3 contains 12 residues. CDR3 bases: TGTGCCAGCAGCTTAAGGGAGCACGAGCAGTACTTC. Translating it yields CASSLREHEQYF.

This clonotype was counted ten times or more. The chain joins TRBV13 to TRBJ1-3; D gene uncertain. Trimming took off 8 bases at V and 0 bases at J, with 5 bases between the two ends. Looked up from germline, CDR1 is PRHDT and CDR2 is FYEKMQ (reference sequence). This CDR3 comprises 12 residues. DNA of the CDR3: TGTGCCAGCTCCCCCTCTGGAAACACCATATATTTT. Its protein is CASSPSGNTIYF.

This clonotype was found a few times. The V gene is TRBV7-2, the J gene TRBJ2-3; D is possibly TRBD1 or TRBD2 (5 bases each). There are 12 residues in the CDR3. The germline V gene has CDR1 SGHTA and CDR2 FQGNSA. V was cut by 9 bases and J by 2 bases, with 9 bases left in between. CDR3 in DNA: TGTGCCAGTCGAGGGGACACAGATACGCAGTATTTT. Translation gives CASRGDTDTQYF. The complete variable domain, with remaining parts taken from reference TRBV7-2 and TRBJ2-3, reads GAGVSQSPSNKVTEKGKDVELRCDPISGHTALYWYRQSLGQGLEFLIYFQGNSAPDKSGLPSDRFSAERTGGSVSTLTIQRTQQEDSAVYLCASRGDTDTQYFGPGTRLTVL.

The CDR3 is CASARTEPNYGYTF. CDR3 nucleotides: TGTGCCAGCGCCCGAACAGAACCAAACTATGGCTACACCTTC. This chain joins TRBV7-9 and TRBJ1-2, with unresolved D. Germline values: CDR1 SEHNR, CDR2 FQNEAQ (reference sequence). CDR3 size: 14 residues. The V and J ends lost 8 bases and 2 bases respectively, with 15 bases between them. The variable domain in full, with the rest retrieved from reference TRBV7-9 and TRBJ1-2, is DTGVSQNPRHKITKRGQNVTFRCDPISEHNRLYWYRQTLGQGPEFLTYFQNEAQLEKSRLLSDRFSAERPKGSFSTLEIQRTEQGDSAMYLCASARTEPNYGYTFGSGTRLTVV.

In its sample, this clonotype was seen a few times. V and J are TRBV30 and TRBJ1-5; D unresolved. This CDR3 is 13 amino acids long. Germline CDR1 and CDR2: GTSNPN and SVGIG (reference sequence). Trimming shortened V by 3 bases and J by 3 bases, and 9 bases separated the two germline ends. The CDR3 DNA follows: TGTGCCTGGAGCGGGAGTTACAATCAGCCCCAGCATTTT. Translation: CAWSGSYNQPQHF. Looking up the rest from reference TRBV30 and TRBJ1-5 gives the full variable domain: SQTIHQWPATLVQPVGSPLSLECTVEGTSNPNLYWYRQAAGRGLQLLFYSVGIGQISSEVPQNLSASRPQDRQFILSSKKLLLSDSGFYLCAWSGSYNQPQHFGDGTRLSIL.

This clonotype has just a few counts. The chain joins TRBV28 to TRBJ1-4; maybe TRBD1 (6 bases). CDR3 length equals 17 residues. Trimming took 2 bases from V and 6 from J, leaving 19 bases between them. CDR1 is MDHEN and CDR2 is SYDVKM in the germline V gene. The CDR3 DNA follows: TGTGCCAGCAGTTTAGAGGGGGACCCGGGTCTTGATGAAAAACTGTTTTTT. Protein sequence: CASSLEGDPGLDEKLFF.